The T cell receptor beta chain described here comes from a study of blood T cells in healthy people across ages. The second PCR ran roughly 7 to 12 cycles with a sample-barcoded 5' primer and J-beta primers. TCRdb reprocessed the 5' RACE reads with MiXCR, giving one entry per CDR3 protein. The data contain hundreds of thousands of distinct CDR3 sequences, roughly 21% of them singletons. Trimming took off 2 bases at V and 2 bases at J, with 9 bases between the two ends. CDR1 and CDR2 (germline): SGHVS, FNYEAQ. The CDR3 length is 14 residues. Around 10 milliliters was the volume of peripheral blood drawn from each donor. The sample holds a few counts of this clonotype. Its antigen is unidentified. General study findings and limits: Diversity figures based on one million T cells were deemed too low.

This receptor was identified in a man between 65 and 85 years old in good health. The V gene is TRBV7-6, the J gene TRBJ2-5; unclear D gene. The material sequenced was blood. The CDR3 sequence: CASSLNDVQETQYF. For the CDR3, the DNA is TGTGCCAGCAGCTTAAATGATGTACAAGAGACCCAGTACTTC. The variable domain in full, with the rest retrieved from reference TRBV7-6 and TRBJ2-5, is GAGVSQSPRYKVTKRGQDVALRCDPISGHVSLYWYRQALGQGPEFLTYFNYEAQQDKSGLPNDRFSAERPEGSISTLTIQRTEQRDSAMYRCASSLNDVQETQYFGPGTRLLVL.